A single sample is the source of the 20 T cell receptor beta chains below, sequenced in a study of cytomegalovirus exposure and HLA in healthy donors. PCR employed 60 Vbeta and 13 Jbeta primers. The protocol was immunoSEQ multiplex PCR, while the TCRdb copy is restricted to in-frame clones and leaves out a portion. The sample has roughly 27,000 clones, about 64% seen once. The sequencing sample was made of PBMCs. The source of these receptors is a male donor in good health and CMV-seropositive.

CDR3 in amino acids: CASSLSSGDYTF. CDR3 nucleotide sequence: TGCGCCAGCAGCTTGTCCTCAGGGGACTACACCTTC. The chain is built from TRBV5-1 and TRBJ1-2; D is possibly TRBD1 (6 bases). CDR1 is SGHRS, CDR2 YFSETQ, per germline. The ends were cut back, 1 base at V and 10 bases at J, with 11 bases in the middle. The CDR3 loop spans 12 amino acids.

The chain carries TRBV5-1 and TRBJ1-1; D remains unclear. Looked up from germline, CDR1 is SGHRS and CDR2 is YFSETQ. The CDR3 spans 14 residues. V was shortened by 1 base and J by 0 bases, with 7 bases between the two germline ends. The CDR3 DNA reads TGCGCCAGCAGCTTGACGGGTATGAACACTGAAGCTTTCTTT. Amino acid sequence: CASSLTGMNTEAFF. The variable domain in full, with the rest retrieved from reference TRBV5-1 and TRBJ1-1, is KAGVTQTPRYLIKTRGQQVTLSCSPISGHRSVSWYQQTPGQGLQFLFEYFSETQRNKGNFPGRFSGRQFSNSRSEMNVSTLELGDSALYLCASSLTGMNTEAFFGQGTRLTVV.

The rearrangement links TRBV7-2 to TRBJ2-7, with D perhaps TRBD2 (5 bases). CDR1 is SGHTA, CDR2 FQGNSA, per germline. The CDR3 has 16 amino acids. Trimming took off 5 bases at V and 0 bases at J, with 17 bases between the two ends. Written as DNA, the CDR3 is TGTGCCAGCAGCCCGTCCCGGGCGGGTTTCTCCTACGAGCAGTACTTC. It encodes CASSPSRAGFSYEQYF.

This chain links TRBV4-2 with TRBJ2-7, with unresolved D. The V and J ends lost 1 base and 3 bases respectively, with 10 bases between them. CDR1 and CDR2 (germline): LGHNA, YNFKEQ. This CDR3 region has 14 residues. The CDR3 nucleotides read TGTGCCAGCAGCCAAGGGGCTGACGGCTACGAGCAGTACTTC. Amino acids: CASSQGADGYEQYF.

The chain carries TRBV6-6 and TRBJ2-1, with 13 bases matching TRBD2. The CDR3 loop spans 16 amino acids. The germline gives CDR1 MNHNY, CDR2 SVGAGI (reference sequence). V lost 2 bases to trimming and J lost 7 bases; unmatched junction nucleotides: 5. The CDR3, as DNA: TGTGCCAGCAGTTACCAAGGGACTAGCGGGAAAAATGAGCAGTTCTTC. This codes for CASSYQGTSGKNEQFF.

CDR3 loop: CASSLAGPPGSAFF. DNA for the CDR3: TGTGCCAGCAGCTTGGCAGGGCCTCCGGGTAGCGCTTTCTTT. The genes are TRBV5-5 and TRBJ1-1; D may be TRBD1 (5 bases). CDR1 is SGHKS and CDR2 is YYEKEE in the germline V gene (reference sequence). Between the trimmed V and J ends, which lost 0 bases and 11 bases, there was a span of 17 bases. This CDR3 region has 14 residues.

CDR3 residues: CASSKDRSYEQYF. In nucleotides, the CDR3 is TGTGCCAGCAGCAAGGACAGGTCCTACGAGCAGTACTTC. The chain carries TRBV6-1 and TRBJ2-7; 7 nucleotides match TRBD1. Germline V gives CDR1 MNHNS, CDR2 SASEGT. The CDR3 runs 13 residues. Unmatched junction bases numbered 3, after V lost 6 bases and J lost 1 base.

The chain is built from TRBV6-5 and TRBJ1-3; no firm D call. This CDR3 contains 11 residues. V was clipped by 8 bases and J by 0 bases, with 2 bases between them. Germline loops: CDR1 MNHEY, CDR2 SVGAGI. This chain's CDR3 is CASLSGNTIYF. In nucleotides, the CDR3 is TGTGCCAGCCTCTCTGGAAACACCATATATTTT.

In its sample, this clone was seen a few times. V usage is TRBV30 and J usage is TRBJ1-4; D call uncertain. This CDR3 is 12 amino acids long. V was pared by 7 bases and J by 3 bases, with 9 bases between. The germline gives CDR1 GTSNPN, CDR2 SVGIG (reference sequence). In DNA, the CDR3 is TGTGCCTCCCGGGATGCTAATGAAAAACTGTTTTTT. Amino acids: CASRDANEKLFF.

The chain recombines TRBV27 with TRBJ2-7, with 9 positions matching TRBD2. CDR1 MNHEY and CDR2 SMNVEV come from the germline V gene (reference sequence). The CDR3 runs 14 residues. The ends lost 3 bases at V and 4 bases at J; junction bases unmatched: 4. The CDR3 loop reads CASSFSGSGYEQYF. The CDR3 nucleotides are TGTGCCAGCAGTTTTAGCGGGAGCGGGTACGAGCAGTACTTC.

The chain is built from TRBV5-1 and TRBJ1-5; 7 nucleotides agree with TRBD1. The V segment lost 0 bases and the J segment 6 bases; nucleotides outside the gene matches: 6. Germline V gives CDR1 SGHRS, CDR2 YFSETQ. The CDR3 runs 15 residues. CDR3 DNA: TGCGCCAGCAGCTTGGGGACAGGATACGGTCAGCCCCAGCATTTT. It encodes CASSLGTGYGQPQHF.

This clone appeared a few times. V and J are TRBV5-6 and TRBJ2-1, with TRBD2 matching 9 bases. Germline V gene data show CDR1 as SGHDT and CDR2 as YYEEEE. There are 15 residues in the CDR3. V shed 1 base and J 4 bases; nucleotides not matched to a gene: 3. The CDR3 sequence is CASSLPTSGYNEQFF. Written as DNA, the CDR3 is TGTGCCAGCAGCTTGCCGACTAGCGGATACAATGAGCAGTTCTTC. Drawing the rest from reference TRBV5-6 and TRBJ2-1, the complete variable domain is DAGVTQSPTHLIKTRGQQVTLRCSPKSGHDTVSWYQQALGQGPQFIFQYYEEEERQRGNFPDRFSGHQFPNYSSELNVNALLLGDSALYLCASSLPTSGYNEQFFGPGTRLTVL.

The rearrangement uses TRBV30 and TRBJ1-6; 9 bases are a match to TRBD1. Looked up from germline, CDR1 is GTSNPN and CDR2 is SVGIG (reference sequence). Losses at the gene ends were 7 bases for V and 7 bases for J; bases not matched to a gene: 17. The CDR3 is 17 residues long. The CDR3 sequence is CAYFLGTGSGSNSPLHF. The CDR3 DNA is TGTGCCTATTTCCTCGGGACAGGGAGTGGTTCGAATTCACCCCTCCACTTT.

V is TRBV27 and J is TRBJ2-3; 14 bases map to TRBD2. J lost 4 bases, V lost 3 bases, and 0 bases had no gene match. CDR1 and CDR2 (germline): MNHEY, SMNVEV (reference sequence). The CDR3 runs 15 residues. The CDR3 DNA is TGTGCCAGCAGTTTGGGACTAGCGGGAGCAGATACGCAGTATTTT. Its protein is CASSLGLAGADTQYF.

The chain has TRBV13 and TRBJ1-5, with 8 bases matching TRBD1. The length of the CDR3 is 14 residues. V was pared by 5 bases and J by 4 bases, with 4 bases of the junction left unmatched. CDR1 and CDR2 (germline): PRHDT, FYEKMQ (reference sequence). CDR3 in amino acids: CASSRTGYNQPQHF. The CDR3 DNA reads as TGTGCCAGCAGCAGGACAGGGTATAATCAGCCCCAGCATTTT.

V is TRBV7-9 and J is TRBJ1-4; D perhaps matches TRBD1 (5 bases). V lost 5 bases, J lost 4 bases, and 17 bases lay in between. This CDR3 comprises 16 residues. Germline V gives CDR1 SEHNR, CDR2 FQNEAQ (reference sequence). CDR3 amino acids: CASSMTSGGSNEKLFF. The CDR3 DNA reads TGTGCCAGCAGCATGACGTCGGGGGGGAGTAATGAAAAACTGTTTTTT. The whole variable domain, remainder taken from reference TRBV7-9 and TRBJ1-4, is DTGVSQNPRHKITKRGQNVTFRCDPISEHNRLYWYRQTLGQGPEFLTYFQNEAQLEKSRLLSDRFSAERPKGSFSTLEIQRTEQGDSAMYLCASSMTSGGSNEKLFFGSGTQLSVL.

J is TRBJ1-2 and V is TRBV20-1, with no clear D. Germline V gene lookup returns CDR1 DFQATT and CDR2 SNEGSKA (reference sequence). This CDR3 comprises 11 residues. Trimming left V 1 base short and J 6 bases short, with 6 bases between. CDR3 sequence (DNA): TGCAGTGCTAGAGCTGGGCATGGCTACACCTTC. Protein sequence: CSARAGHGYTF.

The chain uses TRBV6-6 and TRBJ1-5; D is undetermined. The ends were cut back, 2 bases at V and 5 bases at J, with 7 bases in the middle. CDR3 length equals 13 residues. Germline V lookup: CDR1 MNHNY, CDR2 SVGAGI (reference sequence). The CDR3 spells CASSYPYDQPQHF. CDR3 nucleotide sequence: TGTGCCAGCAGTTACCCGTATGATCAGCCCCAGCATTTT.

The chain links TRBV6-5 to TRBJ2-3; D not resolved. This CDR3 spans 13 amino acids. V lost 6 bases and J lost 2, with 9 bases in between. CDR1 is MNHEY, CDR2 SVGAGI, per germline. CDR3 coding DNA: TGTGCCAGCAGCCGAAGCTCCACAGATACGCAGTATTTT. Translating gives CASSRSSTDTQYF.

This clone was observed at least ten times. The chain recombines TRBV5-1 with TRBJ2-5, with 7 bases identical to TRBD1. Germline loops: CDR1 SGHRS, CDR2 YFSETQ. V lost 0 bases, J lost 5 bases, and 4 bases stayed unmatched. This CDR3 is 14 amino acids long. The DNA for the CDR3 is TGCGCCAGCAGCTTGGGAGGGGGCGCCGAGACCCAGTACTTC. It encodes CASSLGGGAETQYF.